A selection of T cell receptor beta chains follows, all from one sample in a study of technical replicates of blood from a handful of donors. The repertoire was sequenced with immunoSEQ multiplex PCR; TCRdb's copy has only in-frame clones and lacks some. The table has 100,000 or so clones, roughly 96% seen once. Sequencing was performed on T cells isolated from PBMCs. These receptors all stem from a human donor in good health. Both conserved end residues are trimmed from each CDR3.

j_call,v_call,cdr3_aa
TRBJ1-1,TRBV27,ASRGGPSEAF
TRBJ1-1,TRBV5-1,ASSLYGATEAF
TRBJ1-5,TRBV5-6,ASSSLLGNQPQH
TRBJ1-2,TRBV6-5,ASSYGQGNGYT
TRBJ2-5,TRBV28,ASSFFPLAGEESETQY
TRBJ1-4,TRBV5-1,ASSLTDRANEKLF
TRBJ2-1,TRBV25-1,ASSPGSSYNEQF
TRBJ2-1,TRBV11-2,ASSLIARRYNEQF
TRBJ1-4,TRBV28,ASSDYLATNEKLF
TRBJ2-3,TRBV15,ATSRVGRASTDTQY
TRBJ1-2,TRBV7-9,ASSSVETDLRGYT
TRBJ1-4,TRBV27,ASSTVQDGANEKLF